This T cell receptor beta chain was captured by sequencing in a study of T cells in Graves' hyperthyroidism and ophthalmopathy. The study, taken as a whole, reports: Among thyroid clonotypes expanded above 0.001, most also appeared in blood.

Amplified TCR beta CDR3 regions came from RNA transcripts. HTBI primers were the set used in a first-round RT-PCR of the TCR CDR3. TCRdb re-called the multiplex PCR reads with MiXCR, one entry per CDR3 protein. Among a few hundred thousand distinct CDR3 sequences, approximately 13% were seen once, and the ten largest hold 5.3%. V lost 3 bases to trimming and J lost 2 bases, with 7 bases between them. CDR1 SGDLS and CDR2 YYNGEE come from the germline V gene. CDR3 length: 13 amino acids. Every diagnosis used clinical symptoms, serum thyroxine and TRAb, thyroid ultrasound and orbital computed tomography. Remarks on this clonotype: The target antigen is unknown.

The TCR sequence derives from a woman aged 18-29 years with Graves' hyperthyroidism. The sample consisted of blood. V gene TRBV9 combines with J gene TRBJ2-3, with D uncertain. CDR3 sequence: CASSESITDTQYF. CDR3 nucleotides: TGTGCCAGCAGCGAGTCAATCACAGATACGCAGTATTTT.